Here is one TCR beta chain with its context. This clone's antigen is unknown. No much larger clone is present one base from it, and per-base qualities are unavailable. Libraries were built with the immunoSEQ multiplex PCR assay. In the original analysis: A statistical classification framework was developed to diagnose cytomegalovirus status using the catalog of TCR beta chain sequences. Not all clones reach the TCRdb copy of this immuneACCESS table, which keeps in-frame sequences only. Checked studies attribute under half of the gap to unresolved V genes and leave the rest unexplained. The V and J calls and clone size are taken from that table; D and trimming were inferred from the DNA. The sample includes under 250,000 clones, with less than 85% observed a single time. Of the sample, 4.5% to 6% falls within the top ten clones. These data come from a study of cytomegalovirus exposure and HLA in healthy donors (TCRdb year 2017). With respect to the entire study: A later analysis indicated that the 110 or so validation repertoires were generated on the platform also employed for the roughly 730 repertoires of the first cohort. The study was designed to test whether signatures of past pathogen exposure could be identified by cataloging public T cell receptors. A separate validation cohort of 90 to 150 different subjects was used in addition to the 666-subject first cohort. The study combined high-throughput TCR immunosequencing, statistical association of individual TCRs with disease status, and machine learning to predict cytomegalovirus infection status. Overall results and qualifications from the work: Subsequent analysis determined that TCRs grouped into clusters in the first cohort also showed a tendency toward co-occurrence across the 130 or so validation repertoires, and 94% of cluster scores exceeded 0. Three of the identified cytomegalovirus-associated TCR beta chains were confirmed in vitro to be specific for cytomegalovirus antigens. Across donors, most TCR sequences were observed very rarely, whereas some public TCRs were present in many individuals. In the study, about 150 TCR beta chains were listed as associated with cytomegalovirus. In both the original and validation cohorts, the classifier was reported to diagnose cytomegalovirus status with high specificity and sensitivity. It was suggested by the authors that the approach could potentially be generalized to other disease states and immunological phenotypes. The validation cohort had no HLA typing available for a later analysis, so co-occurrence within that cohort was assessed over all 120 or so repertoires.

The donors were included in the validation cohort of around 120 subjects, a group kept apart from the approximately 650-subject first cohort. Reading from cysteine to phenylalanine, the CDR3 counts 16 amino acids. The kept DNA is CDR3 alone, 48 bases in frame from the first base. V and J lose 1 base and 1 base, and a span of 13 bases separates them. From a lookup of the germline V gene (reference sequence), CDR1 and CDR2 are SEHNR and FQNEAQ. Here the chain combines TRBV7-9 and TRBJ1-2; the D gene cannot be resolved reliably. The sequence was obtained from a woman between 18 and 29 years old in good health and CMV-seronegative. The source material was PBMCs. The bases are TGTGCCAGCAGCTTAGGGGCAGCCAGACTTAACTATGGCTACACCTTC. This codes for CASSLGAARLNYGYTF.